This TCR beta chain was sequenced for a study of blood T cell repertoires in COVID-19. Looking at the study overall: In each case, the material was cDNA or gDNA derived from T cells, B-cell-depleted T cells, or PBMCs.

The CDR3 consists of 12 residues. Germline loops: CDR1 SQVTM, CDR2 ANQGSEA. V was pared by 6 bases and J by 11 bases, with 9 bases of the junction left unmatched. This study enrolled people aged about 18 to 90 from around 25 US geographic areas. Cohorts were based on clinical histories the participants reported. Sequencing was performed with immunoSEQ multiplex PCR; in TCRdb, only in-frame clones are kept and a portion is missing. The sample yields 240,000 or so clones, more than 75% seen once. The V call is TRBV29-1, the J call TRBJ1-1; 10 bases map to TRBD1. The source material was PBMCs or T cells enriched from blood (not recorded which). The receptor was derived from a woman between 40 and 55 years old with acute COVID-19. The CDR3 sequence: CSVRGDRGSAFF. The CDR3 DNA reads TGCAGCGTGAGGGGGGACAGGGGATCGGCTTTCTTT.